The 9 T cell receptor beta chains in this list originate from one sample, sequenced in a study of Ad26.COV2.S vaccination and SARS-CoV-2 variants. The protocol was immunoSEQ multiplex PCR, while the TCRdb copy is restricted to in-frame clones and leaves out a portion. Of about 350,000 clones listed, under 95% are singletons. The sample in question was peripheral blood, obtained after recovery from COVID-19. The receptors come from a human donor who had recovered from COVID-19.

V is TRBV7-2 and J is TRBJ1-2, with D unclear. This CDR3 has 14 residues. Germline-derived CDR1 and CDR2 are SGHTA and FQGNSA. V lost 5 bases to trimming and J lost 4 bases, with 14 bases between them. The CDR3 region has the DNA TGTGCCAGCAGCCCCACCCAGACCGGCTATGGCTACACCTTC. Protein: CASSPTQTGYGYTF.

This chain uses TRBV11-2 with TRBJ2-4; D remains ambiguous. The V and J ends lost 3 bases and 5 bases respectively, with 11 bases between them. The CDR3 runs to 14 residues. Germline V gives CDR1 SGHAT, CDR2 FQNNGV. CDR3 DNA: TGTGCCAGCAGCTTCGGCGTAAGTCAAAACATTCAGTACTTC. Protein: CASSFGVSQNIQYF.

This clone has just one count. The J gene is TRBJ2-6, the V gene TRBV11-2; 12 bases are a match to TRBD1. Germline V gene lookup returns CDR1 SGHAT and CDR2 FQNNGV. The CDR3 is 18 amino acids. V was pared by 1 base and J by 2 bases, with 3 bases of the junction left unmatched. CDR3 coding DNA: TGTGCCAGCAGCTTAGTGGGACAGGGGGCGACTGGGGCCAACGTCCTGACTTTC. It codes for CASSLVGQGATGANVLTF.

The V gene is TRBV29-1, the J gene TRBJ2-7, with TRBD1 matching over 8 bases. V was clipped by 6 bases and J by 1 base; unmatched bases: 2. The CDR3 totals 12 residues. Germline CDR1 and CDR2: SQVTM and ANQGSEA. The CDR3 DNA is TGCAGCGTCGGGACAGGATCCTACGAGCAGTACTTC. Translation: CSVGTGSYEQYF.

The chain combines TRBV29-1 with TRBJ2-1; D is ambiguous. Trimming removed 5 bases at V and 10 bases at J, with 18 bases between. CDR1 and CDR2 (germline): SQVTM, ANQGSEA. The CDR3 totals 13 residues. As DNA, the CDR3 is TGCAGCGTTCGTTATGGGGTTCTACTCGAGCAGTTCTTC. This encodes CSVRYGVLLEQFF.

The chain links TRBV7-8 to TRBJ1-1; 7 nucleotides agree with TRBD1. This CDR3 spans 16 amino acids. Germline-derived CDR1 and CDR2 are SGHVS and FQNEAQ. J lost 3 bases, V lost 4 bases, and 11 bases had no gene match. The CDR3 DNA sequence: TGTGCCAGCAGCTGGGGAGTACAGGGGACGGACACTGAAGCTTTCTTT. Translated: CASSWGVQGTDTEAFF.

The chain combines TRBV10-3 with TRBJ2-3; D unresolved. Per germline, CDR1 ENHRY and CDR2 SYGVKD. The CDR3 covers 14 residues. V was shortened by 0 bases and J by 3 bases, with 7 bases between the two germline ends. The CDR3: CAISESIGTDTQYF. In DNA, the CDR3 is TGTGCCATCAGTGAGTCGATCGGGACAGATACGCAGTATTTT.

This clone has just one count. The chain uses TRBV3-1 (or the pseudogene TRBV3-2) and TRBJ2-2; weak D call: TRBD2 (6 bases). CDR1 and CDR2 from the germline V gene are LGHDT and YNNKEL (reference sequence). The CDR3 has 18 residues. The ends were cut back, 0 bases at V and 1 base at J, with 15 bases in the middle. In DNA form, the CDR3 reads TGTGCCAGCAGCCAAGATCCGCGGGACGGGGGGAACACCGGGGAGCTGTTTTTT. The encoded protein is CASSQDPRDGGNTGELFF.

Concerning this clone itself: One end of the junction varies from germline; a read error may be responsible. The chain carries TRBV5-5 and TRBJ1-6; perhaps TRBD1 as D (5 bases). Germline CDR1 SGHKS, CDR2 YYEKEE (reference sequence). The CDR3 runs 14 residues. CDR3 region: CASSLGVIGSPLHF. CDR3 coding DNA: TGTGCCAGCAGTTTGGGGGTGATCGGTTCACCCCTCCACTTT.